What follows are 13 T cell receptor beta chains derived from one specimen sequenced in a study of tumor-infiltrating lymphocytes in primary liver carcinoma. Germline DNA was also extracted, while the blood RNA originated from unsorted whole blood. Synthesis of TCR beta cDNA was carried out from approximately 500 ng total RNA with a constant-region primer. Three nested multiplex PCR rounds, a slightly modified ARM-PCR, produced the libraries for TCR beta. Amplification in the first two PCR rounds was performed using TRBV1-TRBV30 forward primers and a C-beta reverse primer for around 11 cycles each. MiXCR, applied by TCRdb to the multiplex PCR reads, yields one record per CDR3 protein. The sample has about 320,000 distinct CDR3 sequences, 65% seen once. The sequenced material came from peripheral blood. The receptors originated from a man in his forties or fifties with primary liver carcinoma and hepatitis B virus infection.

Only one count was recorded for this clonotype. The CDR3, as DNA: TGTGCCTGGAGTAGAGGGGAGGGGGGGAGAGGGACCCAGTACTTC. Translated: CAWSRGEGGRGTQYF. The V gene is TRBV30, the J gene TRBJ2-5, with D perhaps matching TRBD2 (7 bases). V lost 2 bases and J 7 bases, leaving 20 bases between the germline ends. Looked up from germline, CDR1 is GTSNPN and CDR2 is SVGIG (reference sequence). The CDR3 sequence is 15 residues long.

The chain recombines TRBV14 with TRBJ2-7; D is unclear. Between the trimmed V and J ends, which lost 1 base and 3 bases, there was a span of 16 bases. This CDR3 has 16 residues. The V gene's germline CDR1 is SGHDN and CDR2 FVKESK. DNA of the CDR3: TGTGCCAGCAGCCAAGGTCCACAGACCCACCACTACGAGCAGTACTTC. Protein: CASSQGPQTHHYEQYF.

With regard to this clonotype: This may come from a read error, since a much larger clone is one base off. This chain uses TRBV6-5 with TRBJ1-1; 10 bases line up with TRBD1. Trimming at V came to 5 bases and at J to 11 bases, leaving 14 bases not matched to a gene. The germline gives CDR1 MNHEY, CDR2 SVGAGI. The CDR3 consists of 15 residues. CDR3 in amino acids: CASSLRTGGRFDAFF. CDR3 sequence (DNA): TGTGCCAGCAGTCTCCGGACAGGGGGTCGATTCGATGCTTTCTTT.

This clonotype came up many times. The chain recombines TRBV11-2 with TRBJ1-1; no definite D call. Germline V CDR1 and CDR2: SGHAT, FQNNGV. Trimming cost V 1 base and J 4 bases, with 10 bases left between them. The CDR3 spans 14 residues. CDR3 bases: TGTGCCAGCAGCTTAGCCGGGAAAGGCACTGAAGCTTTCTTT. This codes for CASSLAGKGTEAFF.

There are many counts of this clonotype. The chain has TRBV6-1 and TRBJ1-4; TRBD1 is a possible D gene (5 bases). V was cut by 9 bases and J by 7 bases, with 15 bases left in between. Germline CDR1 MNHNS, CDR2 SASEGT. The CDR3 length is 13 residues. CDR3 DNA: TGTGCCAGTTGGCAGGGAGTGGGTGAAAAACTGTTTTTT. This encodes CASWQGVGEKLFF.

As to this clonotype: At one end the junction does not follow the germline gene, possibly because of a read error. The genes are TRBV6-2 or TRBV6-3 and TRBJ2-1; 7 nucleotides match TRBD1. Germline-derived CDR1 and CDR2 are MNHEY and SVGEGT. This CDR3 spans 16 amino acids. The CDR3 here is CASSPRSTGWYSEQFF. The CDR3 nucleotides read TGTGCCAGCAGTCCACGATCGACAGGGTGGTACAGTGAGCAGTTCTTC.

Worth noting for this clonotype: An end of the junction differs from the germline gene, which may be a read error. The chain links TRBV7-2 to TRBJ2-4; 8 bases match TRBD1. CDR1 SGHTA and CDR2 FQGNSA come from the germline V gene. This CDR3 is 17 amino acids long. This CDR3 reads CASSLASTGAWGNIQYF. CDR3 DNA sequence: TGTGCCAGTAGCTTAGCCTCGACAGGGGCCTGGGGAAACATTCAGTACTTC.

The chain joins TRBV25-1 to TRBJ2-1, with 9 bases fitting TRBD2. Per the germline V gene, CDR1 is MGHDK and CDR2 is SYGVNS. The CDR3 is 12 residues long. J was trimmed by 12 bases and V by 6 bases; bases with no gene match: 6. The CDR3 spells CASSPGTSPQFF. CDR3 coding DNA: TGTGCCAGCAGCCCCGGGACTAGCCCGCAGTTCTTC.

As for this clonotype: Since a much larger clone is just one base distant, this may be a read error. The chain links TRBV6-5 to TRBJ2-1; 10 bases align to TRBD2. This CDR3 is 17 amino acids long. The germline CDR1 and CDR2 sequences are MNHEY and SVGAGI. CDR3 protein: CASSYWASGSSYKEQFF. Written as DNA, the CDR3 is TGTGCCAGCAGTTACTGGGCTAGCGGGAGCTCCTACAAAGAGCAGTTCTTC.

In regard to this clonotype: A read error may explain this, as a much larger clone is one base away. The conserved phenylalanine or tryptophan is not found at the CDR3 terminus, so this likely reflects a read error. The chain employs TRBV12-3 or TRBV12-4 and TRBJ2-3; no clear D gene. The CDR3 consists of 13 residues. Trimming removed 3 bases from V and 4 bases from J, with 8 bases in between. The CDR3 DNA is TGTGCCAGCAGTTTCTTGGGGTCAGATACGCAGTATTGT. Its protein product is CASSFLGSDTQYC.

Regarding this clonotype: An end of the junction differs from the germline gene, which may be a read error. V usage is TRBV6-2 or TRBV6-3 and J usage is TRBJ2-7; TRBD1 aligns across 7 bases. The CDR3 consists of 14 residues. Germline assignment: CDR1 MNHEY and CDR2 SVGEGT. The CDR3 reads CTSSYGQAADEQYF. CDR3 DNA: TGTACCAGCAGTTACGGACAGGCGGCGGACGAGCAGTACTTC.

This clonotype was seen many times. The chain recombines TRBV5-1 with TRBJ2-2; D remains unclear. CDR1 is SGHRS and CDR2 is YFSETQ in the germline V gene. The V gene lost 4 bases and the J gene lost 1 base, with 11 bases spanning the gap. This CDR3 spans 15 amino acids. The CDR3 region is CASSPAPVNTGELFF. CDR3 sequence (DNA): TGCGCCAGCAGCCCCGCCCCGGTGAACACCGGGGAGCTGTTTTTT.

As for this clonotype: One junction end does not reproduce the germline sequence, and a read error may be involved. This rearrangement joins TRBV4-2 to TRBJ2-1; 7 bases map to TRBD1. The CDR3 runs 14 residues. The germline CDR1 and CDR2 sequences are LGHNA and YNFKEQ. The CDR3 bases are TGTGCCAACAGCCACGAAACAGGGGCGCGGGAGCAGTTCTTC. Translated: CANSHETGAREQFF.